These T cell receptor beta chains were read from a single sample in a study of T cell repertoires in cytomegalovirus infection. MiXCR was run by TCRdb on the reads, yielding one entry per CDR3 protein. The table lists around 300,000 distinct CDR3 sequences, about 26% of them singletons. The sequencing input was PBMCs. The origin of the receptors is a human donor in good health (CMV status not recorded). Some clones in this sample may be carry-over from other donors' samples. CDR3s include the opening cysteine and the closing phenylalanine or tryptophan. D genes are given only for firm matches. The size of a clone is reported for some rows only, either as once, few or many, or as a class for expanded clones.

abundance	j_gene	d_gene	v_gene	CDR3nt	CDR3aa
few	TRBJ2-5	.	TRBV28	TGTGCCAGCAGTTTAACGGGAGTCGAACAAGAGACCCAGTACTTC	CASSLTGVEQETQYF
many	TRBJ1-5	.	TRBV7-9	TGTGCCAGCAGCTTAGTGGGGGGAGCCCAGCATTTT	CASSLVGGAQHF
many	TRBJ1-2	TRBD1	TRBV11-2	TGTGCCAGCAGCTTGCAAGACAGGGTGAAGGATGGCTACACCTTC	CASSLQDRVKDGYTF
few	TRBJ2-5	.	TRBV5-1	TGCGCCAGCAGCGGGGCGGGGCAAGAGACCCAGTACTTC	CASSGAGQETQYF
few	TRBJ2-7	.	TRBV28	TGTGCCAGCGGAGGCCCCAGGAAATTGGGGGAGCAGTACTTC	CASGGPRKLGEQYF
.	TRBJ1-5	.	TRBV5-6	TGTGCCAGCAGCTTCGGGGGTATCGGCAATCAGCCCCAGCATTTT	CASSFGGIGNQPQHF
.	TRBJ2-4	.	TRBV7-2	TGTGCCAGCAGCCCCTCCGAGCGCGGGAACATTCAGTACTTC	CASSPSERGNIQYF
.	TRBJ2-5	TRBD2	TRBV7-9	TGTGCCAGCAGCTTTCCGGGACTAGACGAGGAGACCCAGTACTTC	CASSFPGLDEETQYF
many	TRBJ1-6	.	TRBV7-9	TGTGCCAGCAGCTTAGGTGGTAGATGGGAATCACCCCTCCACTTT	CASSLGGRWESPLHF
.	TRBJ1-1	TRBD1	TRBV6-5	TGTGCCAGCAGTTACCGCAGGGGGTTGAACACTGAAGCTTTCTTT	CASSYRRGLNTEAFF
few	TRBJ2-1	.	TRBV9	TGTGCCAGCAGCCCCCGTTCTAGCGCCGAGTACAATGAGCAGTTCTTC	CASSPRSSAEYNEQFF
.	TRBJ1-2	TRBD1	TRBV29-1	TGCAGCGTTGAGAGGACAGGGCTTTATGGCTACACCTTC	CSVERTGLYGYTF
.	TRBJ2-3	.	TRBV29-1	TGCAGCGTTGAAGGCGGTGGGGGACTCGGCACAGATACGCAGTATTTT	CSVEGGGGLGTDTQYF
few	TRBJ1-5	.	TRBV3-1	TGTGCCAGCAGCCAGGGGACACTGAGGGAGCCCCAGCATTTT	CASSQGTLREPQHF
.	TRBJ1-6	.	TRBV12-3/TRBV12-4	TGTGCCACCCGGAGGAGTAATTCACCCCTCCACTTT	CATRRSNSPLHF
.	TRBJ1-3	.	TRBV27	TGTGCCAGCAGCCAAAGGGGTTCTACTAACCTGGGAAACACCATATATTTT	CASSQRGSTNLGNTIYF
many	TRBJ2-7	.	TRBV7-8	TGTGCCAGCAGCCCTTGGGGGGCTGGTGAGCAGTACTTC	CASSPWGAGEQYF
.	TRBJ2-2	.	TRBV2	TGTGCCAGCAGCTCGAACACCTTAGCCACCGGGGAGCTGTTTTTT	CASSSNTLATGELFF
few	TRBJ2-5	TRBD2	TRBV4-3	TGCGCCAGCAGCCAAGAGGGTACTAGCGGGTTCCAAGAGACCCAGTACTTC	CASSQEGTSGFQETQYF
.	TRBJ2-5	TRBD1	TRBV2	TGTGCCAGCAGTGTAACTAGGGGGCCCGAGACCCAGTACTTC	CASSVTRGPETQYF
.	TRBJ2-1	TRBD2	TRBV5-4	TGTGCCAGCAGCTCGGCTAGCGGGAAGAATGAGCAGTTCTTC	CASSSASGKNEQFF
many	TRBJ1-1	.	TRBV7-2	TGTGCCAGCAGCTCGCTGGGGCGGACTGAAGCTTTCTTT	CASSSLGRTEAFF
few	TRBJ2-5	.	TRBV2	TGTGCCAGCAGGGACTGGCAAGAGACCCAGTACTTC	CASRDWQETQYF
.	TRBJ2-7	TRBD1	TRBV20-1	TGCAGTGCTTCTGGTTTGACAGGGACAGCTACCTCCTACGAGCAGTACTTC	CSASGLTGTATSYEQYF
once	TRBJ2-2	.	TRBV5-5	TGTGCCAGCAGCTCAGTCACCGGGGAGCTGTTTTTT	CASSSVTGELFF
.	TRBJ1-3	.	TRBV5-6	TGTGCCAGCAGCTCAACCCAGGCTCACTCTGGAAACACCATATATTTT	CASSSTQAHSGNTIYF
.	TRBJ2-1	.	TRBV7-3	TGTGCCAGCAGCACAACACAGGGAGTGAATGAGCAGTTATTC	CASSTTQGVNEQLF
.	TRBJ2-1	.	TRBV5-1	TGCGCCAGCAGCTCGGACAGCTCCTACAATGAGCAGTTCTTC	CASSSDSSYNEQFF
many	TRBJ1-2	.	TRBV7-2	TGTGCCAGCAGCCCTTACCGGGGGGCCTCCTCCAACTATGGCTACACCTTC	CASSPYRGASSNYGYTF